Listed below are T cell receptor beta chains from one sample, sequenced in a study of shared clonotypes between healthy human individuals. Clones were read by immunoSEQ multiplex PCR, and TCRdb kept only the in-frame ones, dropping some. The table lists approximately 2.4 million clones, approximately 94% of them singletons. Sequencing was done on a sample of naive CD4+ T cells sorted from blood. These receptors originate from a man in his late teens or twenties in good health. CDR3s include the opening cysteine and the closing phenylalanine or tryptophan.

CDR3aa: CASRPNGNTGELFF; j_gene: TRBJ2-2; v_gene: TRBV6-6
CDR3aa: CASSPQGQGWEKLFF; j_gene: TRBJ1-4; v_gene: TRBV4-1
CDR3aa: CASSDWPAGGQETQYF; j_gene: TRBJ2-5; v_gene: TRBV6-4
CDR3aa: CASSRDRQETQYF; j_gene: TRBJ2-5; v_gene: TRBV19
CDR3aa: CASTSGRVGGTQHF; j_gene: TRBJ1-5; v_gene: TRBV19
CDR3aa: CASSFGQYNSPLHF; j_gene: TRBJ1-6; v_gene: TRBV11-2
CDR3aa: CASSSSGGLYEQYF; j_gene: TRBJ2-7; v_gene: TRBV6-6
CDR3aa: CAWGNSNQPQHF; j_gene: TRBJ1-5; v_gene: TRBV30
CDR3aa: CASSSTGTGNTIYF; j_gene: TRBJ1-3; v_gene: TRBV5-1
CDR3aa: CASLAALEDTQYF; j_gene: TRBJ2-3; v_gene: TRBV10-2
CDR3aa: CASSELRLGEQYF; j_gene: TRBJ2-7; v_gene: TRBV6-1
CDR3aa: CASSLVAGAYNEQFF; j_gene: TRBJ2-1; v_gene: TRBV11-3